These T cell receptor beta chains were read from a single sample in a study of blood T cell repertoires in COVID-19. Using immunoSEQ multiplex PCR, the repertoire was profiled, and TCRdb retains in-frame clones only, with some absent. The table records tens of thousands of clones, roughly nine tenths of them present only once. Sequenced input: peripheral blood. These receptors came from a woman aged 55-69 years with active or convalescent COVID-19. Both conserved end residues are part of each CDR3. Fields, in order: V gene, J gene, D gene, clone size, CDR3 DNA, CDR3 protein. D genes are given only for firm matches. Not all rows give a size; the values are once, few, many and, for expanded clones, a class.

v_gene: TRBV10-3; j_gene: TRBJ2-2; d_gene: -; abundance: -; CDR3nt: TGTGCCATCAGTGAACAGCCGAACACCGGGGAGCTGTTTTTT; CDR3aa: CAISEQPNTGELFF
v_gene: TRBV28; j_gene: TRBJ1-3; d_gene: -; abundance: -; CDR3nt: TGTGCCAGCAGTTCTATGGGGGCCGGAAACACCATATATTTT; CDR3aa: CASSSMGAGNTIYF
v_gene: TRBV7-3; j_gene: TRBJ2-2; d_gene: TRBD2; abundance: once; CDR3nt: TGTGCCAGCAGCTTAACCGGGACTAGCGGGGGGACCGGGGAGCTGTTTTTT; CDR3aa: CASSLTGTSGGTGELFF
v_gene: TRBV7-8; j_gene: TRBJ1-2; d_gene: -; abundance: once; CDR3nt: TGTGCCAGCAGCTTAACAGACCACTATGGCTACACCTTC; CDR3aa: CASSLTDHYGYTF
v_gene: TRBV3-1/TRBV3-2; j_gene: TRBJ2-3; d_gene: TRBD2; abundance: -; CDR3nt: TGTGCCAGCAGCCAAGACCGGGGACTAGCGGGAGCCGGATTAGATACGCAGTATTTT; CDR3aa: CASSQDRGLAGAGLDTQYF
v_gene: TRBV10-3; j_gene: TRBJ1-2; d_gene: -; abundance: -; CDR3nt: TGTGCCATCAGGGGGGCGACAGGAGCTAACTATGGCTACACCTTC; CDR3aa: CAIRGATGANYGYTF
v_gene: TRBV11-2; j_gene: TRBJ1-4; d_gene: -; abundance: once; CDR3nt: TGTGCCAGCAGGTCCTCCAGTGAAAAACTGTTTTTT; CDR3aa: CASRSSSEKLFF
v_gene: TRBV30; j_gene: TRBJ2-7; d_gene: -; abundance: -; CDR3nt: TGTGCCTGTGACAGGAAATTACGTTACGAGCAGTACTTC; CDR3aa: CACDRKLRYEQYF
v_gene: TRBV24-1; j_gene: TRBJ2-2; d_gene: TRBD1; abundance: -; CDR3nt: TGTGCCACCAGTGACCCGGGGACAGGCGCCGGGGAGCTGTTTTTT; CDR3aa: CATSDPGTGAGELFF
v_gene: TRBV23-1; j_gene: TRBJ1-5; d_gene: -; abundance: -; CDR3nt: TGCGCCAGCAGTCCTTACGACAGGATTGGTAATCAGCCCCAGCATTTT; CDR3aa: CASSPYDRIGNQPQHF
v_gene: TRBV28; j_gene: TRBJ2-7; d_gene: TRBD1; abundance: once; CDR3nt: TGTGCCAGCAGTTTGAGCCAGGGGGTTCTCGAGCAGTACTTC; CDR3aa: CASSLSQGVLEQYF
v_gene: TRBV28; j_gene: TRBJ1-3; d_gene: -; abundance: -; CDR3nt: TGTGCCAGCAGTATAACCCTAGGGGGGGCTGGAAACACCATATATTTT; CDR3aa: CASSITLGGAGNTIYF
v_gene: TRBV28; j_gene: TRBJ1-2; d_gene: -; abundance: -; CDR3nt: TGTGCCAGCAGTTTATCGCTCGAGAGGTTCGGAGGCTACACCTTC; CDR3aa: CASSLSLERFGGYTF
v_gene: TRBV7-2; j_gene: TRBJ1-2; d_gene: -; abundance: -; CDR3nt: TGTGCCAGCAGCCCATCCCAGGGGTATGGCTACACCTTC; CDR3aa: CASSPSQGYGYTF
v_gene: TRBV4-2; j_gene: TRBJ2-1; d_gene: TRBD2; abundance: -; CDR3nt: TGTGCCAGCAGCCAACTGGGACTAGCGGGGGGGCCGGGGTACAATGAGCAGTTCTTC; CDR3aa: CASSQLGLAGGPGYNEQFF
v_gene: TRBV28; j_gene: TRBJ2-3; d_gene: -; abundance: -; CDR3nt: TGTGCCAGCAGTCCTCTCCCTATCCTTACAGATACGCAGTATTTT; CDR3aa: CASSPLPILTDTQYF
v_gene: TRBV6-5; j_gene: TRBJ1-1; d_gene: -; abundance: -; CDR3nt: TGTGCCAGCAGAGAGTATGTGAACACTGAAGCTTTCTTT; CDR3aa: CASREYVNTEAFF
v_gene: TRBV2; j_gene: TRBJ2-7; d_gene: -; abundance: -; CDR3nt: TGTGCCAGCAGACAGGACGGCTACGAGCAGTACTTC; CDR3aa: CASRQDGYEQYF
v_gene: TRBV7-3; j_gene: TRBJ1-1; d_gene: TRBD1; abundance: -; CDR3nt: TGTGCCTCAAAAAGAGACAGGGGGCTGTTCGCTTTCTTT; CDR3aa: CASKRDRGLFAFF
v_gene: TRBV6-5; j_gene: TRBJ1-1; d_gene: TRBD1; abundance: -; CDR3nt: TGTGCCAGCAGTTATTCCAACCGGGACAGGGGCCGACTAGCTTTCTTT; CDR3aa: CASSYSNRDRGRLAFF
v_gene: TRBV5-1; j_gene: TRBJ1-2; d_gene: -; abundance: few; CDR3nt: TGCGCCAGCAGCTCAGGGTATGGCTACACCTTC; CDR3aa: CASSSGYGYTF
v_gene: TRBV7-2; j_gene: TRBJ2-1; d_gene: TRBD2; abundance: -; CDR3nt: TGTGCCAGCAGCGCCGCTAGCGGGCGCTCGCTTTACAATGAGCAGTTCTTC; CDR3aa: CASSAASGRSLYNEQFF
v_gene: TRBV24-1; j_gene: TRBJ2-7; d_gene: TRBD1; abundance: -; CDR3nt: TGTGCCACCAGTGAGTCGGGACAGCTCCACGAGCAGTACTTC; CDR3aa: CATSESGQLHEQYF
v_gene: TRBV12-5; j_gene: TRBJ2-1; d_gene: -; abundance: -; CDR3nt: TGTGCTAGTGGTCCCCCAGGCAGGGAATACTACAATGAGCAGTTCTTC; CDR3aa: CASGPPGREYYNEQFF
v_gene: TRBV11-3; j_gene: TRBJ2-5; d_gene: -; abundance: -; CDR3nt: TGTGCCAGCAGCTTTGGGACGACTAGCCAAGAGACCCAGTACTTC; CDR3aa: CASSFGTTSQETQYF
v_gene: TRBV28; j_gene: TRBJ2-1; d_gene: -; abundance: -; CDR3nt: TGTGCCAGCGGAGGGCAGCACGATGAGCAGTTCTTC; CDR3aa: CASGGQHDEQFF
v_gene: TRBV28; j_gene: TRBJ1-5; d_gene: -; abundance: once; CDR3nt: TGTGCCAGCAACCCAATCTATAGCAATCAGCCCCAGCATTTT; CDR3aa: CASNPIYSNQPQHF
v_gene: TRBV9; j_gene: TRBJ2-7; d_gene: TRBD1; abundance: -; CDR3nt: TGTGCCAGCAGCCCGGGGACAGGCCCAACCTACGAGCAGTACTTC; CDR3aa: CASSPGTGPTYEQYF
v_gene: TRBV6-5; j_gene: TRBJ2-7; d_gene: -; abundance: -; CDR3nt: TGTGCCAGCAGTTGGGGCCGTTCCTACGAGCAGTACTTC; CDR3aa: CASSWGRSYEQYF
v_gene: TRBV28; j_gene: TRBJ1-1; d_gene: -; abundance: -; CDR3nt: TGTGCCAGCAGTTTCAGGGGTACGGACACTGAAGCTTTCTTT; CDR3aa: CASSFRGTDTEAFF
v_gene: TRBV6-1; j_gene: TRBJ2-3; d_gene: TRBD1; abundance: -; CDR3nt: TGTGCCAGCAAGGGGGCACTCCCCGAGGGTACGCAGTATTTT; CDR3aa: CASKGALPEGTQYF
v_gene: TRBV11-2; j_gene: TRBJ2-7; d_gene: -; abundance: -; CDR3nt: TGTGCCAGCAGCCTACAGAACTACGAGCAGTACTTC; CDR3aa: CASSLQNYEQYF
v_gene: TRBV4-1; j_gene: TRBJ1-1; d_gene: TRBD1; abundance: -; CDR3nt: TGCGCCAGCAGCCACATGCCCACAGGGGCGGCTTTCTTT; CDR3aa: CASSHMPTGAAFF
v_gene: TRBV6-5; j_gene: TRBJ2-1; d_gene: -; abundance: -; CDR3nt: TGTGCCAGCACAGCAGGTCCGCGGGGAAATGAGCAGTTCTTC; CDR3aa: CASTAGPRGNEQFF
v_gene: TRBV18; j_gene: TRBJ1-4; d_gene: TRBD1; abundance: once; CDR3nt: TGTGCCAGCTCACCGTCGACAGGGGCGGGGGAAAAACTGTTTTTT; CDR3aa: CASSPSTGAGEKLFF
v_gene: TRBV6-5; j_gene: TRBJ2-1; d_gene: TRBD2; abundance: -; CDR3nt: TGTGCCAGCAGTTCTAGGACTAGTCCTACTTTCTTC; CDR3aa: CASSSRTSPTFF
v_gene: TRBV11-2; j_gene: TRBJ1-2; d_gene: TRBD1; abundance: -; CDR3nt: TGTGCCAGCAGCTTGACAGGGCCGAGCGGCTACACCTTC; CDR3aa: CASSLTGPSGYTF